One sample yielded the 21 T cell receptor beta chains listed below, sequenced in a study of T cells in Graves' hyperthyroidism and ophthalmopathy. Amplified TCR beta CDR3 regions derived from RNA transcripts. First-round RT-PCR with HTBI primers amplified the TCR CDR3 region. TCRdb itself ran the multiplex PCR reads through MiXCR, one entry per CDR3 protein. Of under 400,000 distinct CDR3 sequences in the sample, 15% to 20% were seen once. The source material was blood. The receptors come from a woman in her 50s with Graves' hyperthyroidism.

This clonotype was recorded many times. The J gene is TRBJ1-5, the V gene TRBV6-1; D not resolved. V shed 6 bases and J shed 5 bases, with 11 bases lying between them. From germline, CDR1 is MNHNS and CDR2 SASEGT. The CDR3 consists of 13 residues. CDR3 loop: CASRLGVDQPQHF. The CDR3, as DNA: TGTGCCAGCAGGCTAGGCGTCGATCAGCCCCAGCATTTT.

The J gene is TRBJ2-2, the V gene TRBV10-3; weak D call: TRBD1 (6 bases). Between the trimmed V and J ends, which lost 8 bases and 2 bases, there was a span of 12 bases. This CDR3 is built from 14 residues. Germline lookup yields CDR1 ENHRY and CDR2 SYGVKD. The CDR3 is CAIGGGSNTGELFF. The CDR3 region has the DNA TGTGCCATCGGGGGCGGGTCCAACACCGGGGAGCTGTTTTTT.

At least ten counts were recorded for this clonotype. The rearrangement joins TRBV27 to TRBJ1-2, with a possible D match to TRBD1 (5 bases). The V end was cut by 0 bases, the J end by 3 bases, with 11 bases between. The CDR3 runs 15 residues. In germline, CDR1 is MNHEY, CDR2 SMNVEV (reference sequence). The CDR3 DNA follows: TGTGCCAGCAGTTTATCGCCAGACAGTTACTATGGCTACACCTTC. Its protein is CASSLSPDSYYGYTF.

The chain combines TRBV4-1 with TRBJ1-2; D call uncertain. Germline-derived CDR1 and CDR2 are MGHRA and YSYEKL. This CDR3 contains 16 residues. The V and J ends lost 0 bases and 4 bases respectively, with 15 bases between them. The CDR3 DNA sequence: TGCGCCAGCAGCCAAGATACCCGTCAGCCCTTCTATGGCTACACCTTC. Protein product: CASSQDTRQPFYGYTF.

The chain links TRBV6-4 to TRBJ2-7, with D unclear. Germline V gene data show CDR1 as MRHNA and CDR2 as SNTAGT. The CDR3 totals 12 residues. V was pared by 3 bases and J by 4 bases, with 7 bases between. CDR3 nucleotides: TGTGCCAGCAGTGAACATGGTTACGAGCAGTACGTC. Protein product: CASSEHGYEQYV.

The rearrangement uses TRBV6-2 or TRBV6-3 and TRBJ2-1, with 8 bases aligning to TRBD1. This CDR3 is 15 amino acids long. V lost 6 bases to trimming and J lost 9 bases; unmatched junction nucleotides: 13. Germline V gene lookup returns CDR1 MNHEY and CDR2 SVGEGT. The CDR3 bases are TGTGCCAGCAGACCTAGATCCTCGGACAGGGCTGAGCAGTTCTTC. This codes for CASRPRSSDRAEQFF.

The gene calls are TRBV27 and TRBJ2-2; 8 bases agree with TRBD2. This CDR3 has 14 residues. Looked up from germline, CDR1 is MNHEY and CDR2 is SMNVEV (reference sequence). The V gene end was trimmed by 7 bases and the J gene end by 2 bases; junction bases not matched to a gene: 3. CDR3 loop: CASKIAGNTGELFF. As DNA, the CDR3 is TGTGCCAGCAAAATAGCGGGAAACACCGGGGAGCTGTTTTTT.

The chain uses TRBV4-1 and TRBJ1-4, with unresolved D. Germline lookup yields CDR1 MGHRA and CDR2 YSYEKL. Between the trimmed V and J ends, which lost 1 base and 10 bases, there was a span of 4 bases. This CDR3 contains 11 residues. CDR3 coding DNA: TGCGCCAGCAGCCAAGTAGGAAAACTGTTTTTT. Translated, it gives CASSQVGKLFF.

The chain joins TRBV7-2 to TRBJ2-7, with 12 bases lining up with TRBD2. Looked up from germline, CDR1 is SGHTA and CDR2 is FQGNSA. The CDR3 is made up of 16 amino acids. V lost 1 base, J lost 7 bases, and 8 bases stayed unmatched. The CDR3 coding sequence is TGTGCCAGCAGCTTAGTAAGACTAGCGGGAGCCACGGAGCAGTACTTC. Translation gives CASSLVRLAGATEQYF.

This clonotype occurred many times. The chain uses TRBV7-6 and TRBJ1-4; tentative D call: TRBD1 (5 bases). Trimming stripped 1 base from V and 0 bases from J, with 9 bases between. The germline V gene has CDR1 SGHVS and CDR2 FNYEAQ. The CDR3 runs to 16 residues. CDR3 amino acids: CASSLVGAATNEKLFF. Here the CDR3 DNA reads TGTGCCAGCAGCTTAGTCGGGGCAGCAACTAATGAAAAACTGTTTTTT.

At least ten counts were recorded for this clonotype. The chain carries TRBV3-1 and TRBJ2-3, with D possibly TRBD2 on 6 matching bases. CDR1 is LGHDT, CDR2 YNNKEL, per germline (reference sequence). The CDR3 is 14 amino acids. Trimming cost V 1 base and J 5 bases, with 10 bases left between them. This CDR3 is CASSQGGGEDTQYF. For the CDR3, the DNA is TGTGCCAGCAGCCAAGGAGGAGGGGAAGATACGCAGTATTTT.

This clonotype was seen at least ten times. The chain uses TRBV6-1 and TRBJ2-7, with TRBD1 matching 7 bases. Trimming took 6 bases from V and 2 from J; bases not matched to a gene: 7. Per germline, CDR1 MNHNS and CDR2 SASEGT. This CDR3 spans 14 amino acids. The DNA of the CDR3 is TGTGCCAGCAGAATGGACAGGCGAACCTACGAGCAGTACGTC. Protein: CASRMDRRTYEQYV.

In regard to this clonotype: The junction does not match germline at one end; this may be a read error. CDR3 amino acids: CASNQEGDSPLHF. CDR3 coding DNA: TGTGCCAGCAACCAAGAAGGGGATTCACCCCTCCACTTT. The chain is built from TRBV3-1 and TRBJ1-6; maybe TRBD1 (5 bases). The CDR3 extends over 13 amino acids. The V gene's germline CDR1 is LGHDT and CDR2 YNNKEL (reference sequence). Full variable domain (rest looked up from reference TRBV3-1 and TRBJ1-6): DTAVSQTPKYLVTQMGNDKSIKCEQNLGHDTMYWYKQDSKKFLKIMFSYNNKELIINETVPNRFSPKSPDKAHLNLHINSLELGDSAVYFCASNQEGDSPLHFGNGTRLTVT.

This rearrangement joins TRBV30 to TRBJ2-3; no reliable D call. The length of the CDR3 is 13 residues. The V and J ends lost 0 bases and 0 bases respectively, with 4 bases between them. The germline V gene encodes CDR1 GTSNPN and CDR2 SVGIG (reference sequence). The CDR3 nucleotides are TGTGCCTGGAGTGTACTCAGCACAGATACGCAGTATTTT. Protein: CAWSVLSTDTQYF.

CDR3 protein: CASSPDRFYNSPLHF. The CDR3 region has the DNA TGTGCCAGCAGCCCGGACAGGTTCTATAATTCACCCCTCCACTTT. The chain uses TRBV3-1 and TRBJ1-6; 7 bases match TRBD1. Germline CDR1 is LGHDT and CDR2 is YNNKEL (reference sequence). This CDR3 comprises 15 residues. After removal of 4 bases from V and 3 bases from J, the junction contained 3 bases not matched to a gene.

The V call is TRBV9, the J call TRBJ1-2; D remains unclear. This CDR3 is 15 amino acids long. Trimming pared 4 bases from V and 4 bases from J, leaving 17 bases between. The germline CDR1 and CDR2 sequences are SGDLS and YYNGEE. CDR3 nucleotide sequence: TGTGCCAGCAGCCCATCATTGAACCCTCTCTATGGCTACACCTTC. Its protein product is CASSPSLNPLYGYTF.

This clonotype turned up a few times. The V gene is TRBV3-1, the J gene TRBJ1-5; the match to TRBD1 covers 7 bases. The CDR3 has 15 amino acids. Trimming cost V 6 bases and J 4 bases; bases outside gene matches: 9. CDR1 and CDR2 (germline): LGHDT, YNNKEL (reference sequence). The CDR3 nucleotides are TGTGCCAGCAGTGAAGAGGCACAGGGGAATCAGCCCCAGCATTTT. Its translation: CASSEEAQGNQPQHF. Looking up the rest from reference TRBV3-1 and TRBJ1-5 gives the full variable domain: DTAVSQTPKYLVTQMGNDKSIKCEQNLGHDTMYWYKQDSKKFLKIMFSYNNKELIINETVPNRFSPKSPDKAHLNLHINSLELGDSAVYFCASSEEAQGNQPQHFGDGTRLSIL.

Many counts were recorded for this clonotype. CDR3 nucleotides: TGTGCCAGCAGTTTAGACCGCGGACTAGCAACAGATACGCAGTATTTT. This translates into CASSLDRGLATDTQYF. The chain recombines TRBV12-3 or TRBV12-4 with TRBJ2-3, with 8 bases fitting TRBD2. Trimming at V came to 1 base and at J to 3 bases, leaving 6 bases not matched to a gene. CDR3 length equals 16 residues.

This clonotype was recorded many times. This chain uses TRBV6-1 with TRBJ1-1; D gene uncertain. The V gene lost 6 bases and the J gene lost 1 base, with 15 bases spanning the gap. Germline values: CDR1 MNHNS, CDR2 SASEGT. CDR3 length: 15 residues. CDR3 DNA: TGTGCCAGCAGGGGATCTGGAAATGGGAACACTGAAGCTTTCTTT. This sequence encodes CASRGSGNGNTEAFF.

This clonotype showed up just a few times. This chain links TRBV5-1 with TRBJ2-5; D gene unclear. Germline V gives CDR1 SGHRS, CDR2 YFSETQ. The ends were cut back, 0 bases at V and 5 bases at J, with 8 bases in the middle. CDR3 length: 13 residues. Here the CDR3 DNA reads TGCGCCAGCAGCTTGGAACTAAAGGAGACCCAGTACTTC. It translates to CASSLELKETQYF.

The V gene is TRBV9, the J gene TRBJ2-5; D is perhaps TRBD2 (5 bases). The length of the CDR3 is 15 residues. Germline-derived CDR1 and CDR2 are SGDLS and YYNGEE. V dropped 0 bases and J dropped 5 bases, with 14 bases sitting between them. The CDR3 DNA is TGTGCCAGCAGCGTAGCGGGGTTTTTGCAGGAGACCCAGTACTTC. Protein sequence: CASSVAGFLQETQYF.